The sequence of this TCR beta chain was determined in a study of T cells expressing NK-cell markers. In the study overall: Beta-chain profiling covered CD3+CD56+NKG2C+, CD3+CD56+NKG2C- and CD3+CD56-NKG2C+ sorted subsets. With respect to HCMV, seven of the eight sequenced donors were seropositive, and one was seronegative.

Study observations and caveats: Specificity for HCMV among expanded NKG2C+ T cell clones was not established.

TCRdb reprocessed the 5' RACE reads, keeping one entry per CDR3 protein, no DNA. The sample has 350,000 to 400,000 distinct CDR3 sequences. In the case of this clonotype: The antigen remains unidentified.

The CDR3 is made up of 14 amino acids. Germline CDR1 is DFQATT and CDR2 is SNEGSKA (reference sequence). The sample comprised blood T cells: a sorted CD56 or NKG2C T cell subset, CD4+ or CD8+ T cells, or bulk PBMC T cells (not recorded which). The TCR sequence derives from a woman between 50 and 59 years old in good health. This chain joins TRBV20-1 and TRBJ2-7; there is no DNA to check the TCRdb D call of TRBD2. This CDR3 is CSARTREGAYEQYF.